The clone carrying this T cell receptor (beta chain) was observed a single time. Its specificity is unknown. This entry comes from a study of graft-versus-host responses after intestinal transplantation. In the study overall: Once they had received anti-thymocyte globulin induction, all recipients took tacrolimus and steroids for around 3 years. The study, taken as a whole, reports: Among circulating GvH clones, peak levels were associated with early post-transplant declines in HvG clones. Allograft graft-versus-host to host-versus-graft clonal ratios ran high in patients with graft-donor T cell macrochimerism. Recipient marrow held GvH clones, some first seen in ileum or blood.

CDR3 length equals 13 residues. Per the germline V gene, CDR1 is SEHNR and CDR2 is FQNEAQ (reference sequence). V was shortened by 0 bases and J by 5 bases, with 7 bases between the two germline ends. Method: immunoSEQ multiplex PCR; TCRdb's copy keeps in-frame clones and lacks some. This sample has 84,000 or so clones; roughly 80% occur once, and the top ten carry roughly 0.83%. This sample comprised unstimulated CD4+ T cells sorted from spleen or lymph node cells, obtained before intestinal transplant. This chain uses TRBV7-9 with TRBJ2-5; D possibly corresponds to TRBD1 (5 bases). The source is a human donor who received an intestinal transplant. CDR3 residues: CASSLAGVETQYF. CDR3 DNA: TGTGCCAGCAGCTTAGCAGGGGTGGAGACCCAGTACTTC.